The clone carrying this T cell receptor (beta chain) was found a few times. As yet, its antigen is unknown. The germline V gene has CDR1 MNHEY and CDR2 SVGAGI. V dropped 8 bases and J dropped 0 bases, with 9 bases sitting between them. CDR3 length equals 13 residues. The whole isolated RNA underwent reverse transcription, so sequencing captured expressed TCRB transcripts. Each sample of naive, central memory or regulatory T cells had, on average, approximately 3.5 million reads. Using immunoSEQ multiplex PCR, the repertoire was profiled, and TCRdb retains in-frame clones only, with some absent. The table has 500,000 to 850,000 clones, over 13% seen once; the top ten hold 0.03% to 0.04%. These data come from a study of beta chain features in type 1 diabetes. Broader study findings: Patients with type 1 diabetes carried fewer insertions and had more deletions at their VDJ junctions. Across all four CD4+ subsets, people with type 1 diabetes showed modestly shorter TCRB CDR3s.

V is TRBV6-5 and J is TRBJ2-3; D gene ambiguous. The sequenced sample was naive CD4+ T cells from blood. The source is a man in his late teens or twenties with type 1 diabetes. CDR3 amino acids: CASLFDSTDTQYF. CDR3 DNA: TGTGCCAGCCTCTTCGACAGCACAGATACGCAGTATTTT.